These 2 T cell receptor beta chains originate from one sample sequenced in a study of blood T cell repertoires in COVID-19. TCRdb's copy holds only in-frame clones and misses some; the assay was immunoSEQ multiplex PCR. Here the sample spans fewer than 110,000 clones, roughly 84% being singletons. Sequencing input: peripheral blood. Receptors were obtained from a human donor in a cohort sampled during active COVID-19.

The rearrangement links TRBV3-1 (or the pseudogene TRBV3-2) to TRBJ1-2, with 9 bases fitting TRBD1. Trimming removed 0 bases from V and 4 bases from J; junction bases left unmatched: 6. Germline V gives CDR1 LGHDT, CDR2 YNNKEL (reference sequence). CDR3 length: 16 residues. Written as DNA, the CDR3 is TGTGCCAGCAGCCAAGATCAAACAGGGGGCGCCTATGGCTACACCTTC. Protein sequence: CASSQDQTGGAYGYTF.

A single count supports this clone. The gene calls are TRBV2 and TRBJ1-1; no firm D call. This CDR3 spans 13 amino acids. Between the trimmed V and J ends, which lost 7 bases and 0 bases, there was a span of 9 bases. The V gene's germline CDR1 is SNHLY and CDR2 FYNNEI. This CDR3 is CASISDLNTEAFF. The CDR3, as DNA: TGTGCCAGCATTAGCGACCTGAACACTGAAGCTTTCTTT.